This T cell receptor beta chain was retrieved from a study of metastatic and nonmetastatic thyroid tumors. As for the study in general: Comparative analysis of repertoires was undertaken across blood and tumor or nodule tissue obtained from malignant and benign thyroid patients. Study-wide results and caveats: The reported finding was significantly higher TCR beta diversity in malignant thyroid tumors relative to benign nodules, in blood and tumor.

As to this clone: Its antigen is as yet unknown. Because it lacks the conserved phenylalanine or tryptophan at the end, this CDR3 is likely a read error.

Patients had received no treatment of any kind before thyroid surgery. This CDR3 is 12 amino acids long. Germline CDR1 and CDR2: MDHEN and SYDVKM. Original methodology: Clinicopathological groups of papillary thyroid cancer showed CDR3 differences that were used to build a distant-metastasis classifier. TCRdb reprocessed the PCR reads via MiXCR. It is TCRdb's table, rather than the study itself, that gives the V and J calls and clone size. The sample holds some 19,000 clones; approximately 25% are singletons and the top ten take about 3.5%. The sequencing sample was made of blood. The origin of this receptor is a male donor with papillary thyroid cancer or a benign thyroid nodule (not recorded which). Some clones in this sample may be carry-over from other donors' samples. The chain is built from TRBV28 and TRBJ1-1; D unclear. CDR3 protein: CASSLLDTEAFV. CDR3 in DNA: TGTGCCAGCAGTTTACTCGACACAGAAGCTTTCGTT.